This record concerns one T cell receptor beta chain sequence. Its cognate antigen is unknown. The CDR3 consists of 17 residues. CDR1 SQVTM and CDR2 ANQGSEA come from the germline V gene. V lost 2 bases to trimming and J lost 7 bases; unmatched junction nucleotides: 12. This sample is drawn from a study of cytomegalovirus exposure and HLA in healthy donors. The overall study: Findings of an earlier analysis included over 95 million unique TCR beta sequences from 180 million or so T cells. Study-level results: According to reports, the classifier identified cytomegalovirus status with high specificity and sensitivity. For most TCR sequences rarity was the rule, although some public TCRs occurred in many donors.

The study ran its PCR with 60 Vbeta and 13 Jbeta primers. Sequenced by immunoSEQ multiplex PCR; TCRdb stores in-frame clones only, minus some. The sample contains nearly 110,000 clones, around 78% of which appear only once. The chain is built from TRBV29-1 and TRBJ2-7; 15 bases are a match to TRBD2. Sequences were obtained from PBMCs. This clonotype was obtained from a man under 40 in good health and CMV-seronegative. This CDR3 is CSVETGLAGGPIREQYF. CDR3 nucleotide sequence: TGCAGCGTTGAAACTGGACTAGCGGGGGGGCCTATAAGGGAGCAGTACTTC.